What follows are 4 T cell receptor beta chains derived from one specimen sequenced in a study of T-cell reconstitution after alpha-beta-depleted transplantation in children (dated by TCRdb to about 2016). Library method: PCR. The sequencing machine was an Illumina HiSeq 2500. TCR libraries were prepared with molecular barcoding, using unique molecular identifiers to normalize TCRbeta repertoire quantification. TCRdb reanalyzed the raw reads on its own, using fastp at Q25 for trimming and MiXCR for clone calling, and kept in-frame beta chains. Each record represents a unique CDR3 protein, reported with the most common genes and DNA among its rows. The sample has approximately 500,000 distinct CDR3 sequences on record, about 11% of them singletons. The ten top clones hold about 2% of the sample. Taken with the paper, the label for treatment or condition translates to: allogeneic hematopoietic cell transplantation with graft depleted of TCRalphabeta T cells and CD19 B cells.

Sequences were derived from PBMCs, sampled before TCRalphabeta/CD19-depleted stem cell transplant. The receptors shown here come from a child aged 2 to 10 with inherited bone marrow failure, due to receive a stem cell transplant.

The CDR3 bases are TGTGCCAGCAGTTTATCAACCACAGATACGCAGTATTTT. It translates to CASSLSTTDTQYF. V gene TRBV27 combines with J gene TRBJ2-3; unclear D gene. V was shortened by 0 bases and J by 2 bases, with 3 bases between the two germline ends. The length of the CDR3 is 13 residues. Germline CDR1 reads MNHEY; CDR2 reads SMNVEV (reference sequence).

This clonotype was seen a handful of times. The chain couples TRBV9 to TRBJ2-1; D may be TRBD1 or TRBD2 (5 bases each). The CDR3 contains 16 residues. Germline V gene data show CDR1 as SGDLS and CDR2 as YYNGEE. V was pared by 0 bases and J by 2 bases, with 12 bases between. The CDR3 DNA sequence: TGTGCCAGCAGCGTAGGGGGGACGGGAACCTACAATGAGCAGTTCTTC. It encodes CASSVGGTGTYNEQFF.

This clonotype was recorded at least ten times. V gene TRBV20-1 combines with J gene TRBJ2-1; 12 bases are a match to TRBD2. CDR3 size: 14 residues. Germline values: CDR1 DFQATT, CDR2 SNEGSKA (reference sequence). V gave up 3 bases and J gave up 5 bases; unmatched junction bases: 2. The CDR3 DNA reads as TGCAGTGCTAGGGGACTAGCGGGTAACAATGAGCAGTTCTTC. It codes for CSARGLAGNNEQFF.

This chain uses TRBV23-1 with TRBJ2-1; 8 bases are shared with TRBD2. TRBV23-1 is placed among ORFs of uncertain function. J was trimmed by 5 bases and V by 3 bases; bases with no gene match: 9. CDR3 length equals 16 residues. In DNA, the CDR3 is TGCGCCAGCAGTCATGAACAGCGGGAGATAAACAATGAGCAGTTCTTC. Translated, it gives CASSHEQREINNEQFF.